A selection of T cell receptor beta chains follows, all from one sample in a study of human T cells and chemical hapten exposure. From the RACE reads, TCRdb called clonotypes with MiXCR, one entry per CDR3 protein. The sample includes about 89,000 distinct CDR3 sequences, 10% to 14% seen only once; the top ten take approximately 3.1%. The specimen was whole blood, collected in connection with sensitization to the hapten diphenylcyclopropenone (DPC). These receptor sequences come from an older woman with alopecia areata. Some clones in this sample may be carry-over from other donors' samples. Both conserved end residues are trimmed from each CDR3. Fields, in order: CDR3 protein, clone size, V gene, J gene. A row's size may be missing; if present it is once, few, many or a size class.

CDR3: ASSLVDSGVQY
size: -
V: TRBV7-2
J: TRBJ2-3

CDR3: ASRKGGFNQPQH
size: many
V: TRBV6-2/TRBV6-3
J: TRBJ1-5

CDR3: ASSTIGGQETQY
size: few
V: TRBV25-1
J: TRBJ2-5

CDR3: ASTQTGGELF
size: few
V: TRBV6-2/TRBV6-3
J: TRBJ2-2

CDR3: ASNGIDTEAF
size: many
V: TRBV28
J: TRBJ1-1

CDR3: ASSFGPWVF
size: many
V: TRBV5-4
J: TRBJ1-1

CDR3: ASSQAGERYGYT
size: -
V: TRBV4-2
J: TRBJ1-2

CDR3: ASSLGLGEQY
size: many
V: TRBV6-2/TRBV6-3
J: TRBJ2-7

CDR3: ASSEFGYYGYT
size: -
V: TRBV6-1
J: TRBJ1-2

CDR3: ASRRLRTGRTNYSYEQY
size: few
V: TRBV6-1
J: TRBJ2-7

CDR3: SARGGHGYT
size: few
V: TRBV20-1
J: TRBJ1-2

CDR3: ASSYPPGRSGANVLT
size: many
V: TRBV6-2/TRBV6-3
J: TRBJ2-6

CDR3: ASSLVGEVLTYEQY
size: many
V: TRBV7-2
J: TRBJ2-7

CDR3: ASSHTTGGRQGASNEQF
size: few
V: TRBV3-1
J: TRBJ2-1

CDR3: SAPERGRTTNYGYT
size: many
V: TRBV20-1
J: TRBJ1-2

CDR3: ASKRGGSTDTQY
size: few
V: TRBV5-4
J: TRBJ2-3

CDR3: ASSRTSGVSYNEQF
size: -
V: TRBV5-1
J: TRBJ2-1

CDR3: AISESVIGGPAPETQY
size: many
V: TRBV10-3
J: TRBJ2-5

CDR3: ATTRGTYEQY
size: -
V: TRBV28
J: TRBJ2-7

CDR3: ASSPLTGNTEAF
size: many
V: TRBV18
J: TRBJ1-1

CDR3: ASSQGGAKQF
size: -
V: TRBV5-4
J: TRBJ2-1

CDR3: ASSLESGGNTEAF
size: many
V: TRBV5-1
J: TRBJ1-1

CDR3: ASTRGPASGVGNEQF
size: few
V: TRBV9
J: TRBJ2-1

CDR3: ASSLAGETGGLSGYT
size: few
V: TRBV5-4
J: TRBJ1-2

CDR3: SAAPSGGVNEQF
size: many
V: TRBV20-1
J: TRBJ2-1